These T cell receptor beta chains were read from a single sample in a study of blood T cell repertoires in COVID-19. The protocol was immunoSEQ multiplex PCR, while the TCRdb copy is restricted to in-frame clones and leaves out a portion. The repertoire includes about 300,000 clones, about 88% of them detected once, and more than 1.1% sits in the top ten. Sequenced sample: peripheral blood. The receptors derive from a human donor with COVID-19, enrolled during active disease. The donor label of this sample is uncertain. CDR3s include the opening cysteine and the closing phenylalanine or tryptophan. A D gene is named only where the DNA matches it firmly. Not every row has a clone size; where given, it reads once, few, many or a size class.

v_call	j_call	clone_size	d_call	cdr3_aa	cdr3_nt
TRBV21-1	TRBJ2-7	-	-	CASSRDSTYEQYF	TGTGCCAGCAGCAGGGACAGTACCTACGAGCAGTACTTC
TRBV19	TRBJ1-4	-	TRBD1	CASSARDRPRNEKLFF	TGTGCCAGTAGTGCCCGGGACAGGCCTCGTAATGAAAAACTGTTTTTT
TRBV12-3/TRBV12-4	TRBJ1-2	-	-	CASSQQNYGYTF	TGTGCCAGCAGCCAACAGAACTATGGCTACACCTTC
TRBV13	TRBJ2-2	-	TRBD1	CASSPDRAVTGELFF	TGTGCCAGCAGTCCGGACAGGGCTGTAACCGGGGAGCTGTTTTTT
TRBV19	TRBJ1-4	-	-	CASSIQGQEKLFF	TGTGCCAGTAGTATTCAGGGGCAGGAAAAACTGTTTTTT
TRBV24-1	TRBJ2-6	once	TRBD1	CATSDQTGIGSGANVLTF	TGTGCCACCAGTGATCAGACAGGGATTGGTTCTGGGGCCAACGTCCTGACTTTC
TRBV19	TRBJ1-5	-	TRBD1	CASNLGTGADQPQHF	TGTGCCAGTAACCTCGGGACAGGGGCGGACCAGCCCCAGCATTTT
TRBV15	TRBJ2-7	-	TRBD2	CATSRLAGGYEQYF	TGTGCCACCAGCAGACTAGCGGGAGGCTACGAGCAGTACTTC
TRBV30	TRBJ2-7	-	TRBD1	CAWNSGTGDLTEQYF	TGTGCCTGGAATTCCGGGACAGGGGATTTAACCGAGCAGTACTTC
TRBV19	TRBJ2-1	-	TRBD1	CASSTRGQGALNEQFF	TGTGCCAGTAGTACTAGGGGACAGGGGGCTTTGAATGAGCAGTTCTTC
TRBV11-3	TRBJ1-1	-	-	CASSLDRNTEAFF	TGTGCCAGCAGCTTGGACAGGAACACTGAAGCTTTCTTT
TRBV12-3/TRBV12-4	TRBJ1-1	-	-	CASSLGRNTEAFF	TGTGCCAGCAGCCTTGGGAGGAACACTGAAGCTTTCTTT
TRBV7-2	TRBJ1-5	-	-	CASSLDRGGQPQHF	TGTGCCAGCAGCTTAGATAGGGGAGGTCAGCCCCAGCATTTT
TRBV3-1/TRBV3-2	TRBJ1-2	-	-	CASSLRGGRANYGYTF	TGTGCCAGCAGCCTAAGGGGGGGGCGGGCTAACTATGGCTACACCTTC
TRBV28	TRBJ2-1	-	TRBD2	CASRRLAGNNEQFF	TGTGCCAGCCGACGGCTAGCGGGAAACAATGAGCAGTTCTTC
TRBV10-1	TRBJ2-1	once	TRBD2	CASSQVGLAGEENEQFF	TGCGCCAGCAGTCAGGTGGGACTAGCGGGAGAGGAGAATGAGCAGTTCTTC
TRBV18	TRBJ2-1	-	TRBD1	CASSPRDSLNEQFF	TGTGCCAGCTCACCACGGGACAGCCTCAATGAGCAGTTCTTC
TRBV28	TRBJ2-1	-	TRBD1	CASSFARGFQNEQFF	TGTGCCAGCAGTTTTGCCAGGGGGTTCCAAAATGAGCAGTTCTTC
TRBV6-1	TRBJ2-5	-	TRBD2	CASSDGTSGKWAQYF	TGTGCCAGCAGTGACGGGACTAGCGGTAAATGGGCCCAGTACTTC
TRBV11-2	TRBJ2-3	-	TRBD2	CASSLRAGDTDTQYF	TGTGCCAGCAGCTTACGAGCGGGAGACACAGATACGCAGTATTTT
TRBV2	TRBJ1-5	-	-	CASSEEVTDQPQHF	TGTGCCAGCAGTGAAGAGGTCACAGATCAGCCCCAGCATTTT
TRBV27	TRBJ2-1	-	TRBD2	CASRPSGIYNEQFF	TGTGCCAGCAGACCCAGCGGGATCTACAATGAGCAGTTCTTC
TRBV20-1	TRBJ2-3	-	TRBD2	CSATSVDTQYF	TGCAGTGCCACTAGCGTAGATACGCAGTATTTT
TRBV3-1/TRBV3-2	TRBJ2-1	-	TRBD2	CASSFRSGRAYYNEQFF	TGTGCCAGCAGCTTCCGTAGCGGGAGGGCCTACTACAATGAGCAGTTCTTC
TRBV19	TRBJ1-5	-	-	CASSMGGRVEPQHF	TGTGCCAGTAGTATGGGGGGACGGGTTGAGCCCCAGCATTTT
TRBV4-3	TRBJ2-5	-	-	CASSQEGWWRSGGQETQYF	TGCGCCAGCAGCCAAGAAGGCTGGTGGCGGTCAGGGGGGCAAGAGACCCAGTACTTC
TRBV30	TRBJ2-1	medium-sized	-	CAWTGSSYNEQFF	TGTGCCTGGACGGGGAGCTCCTACAATGAGCAGTTCTTC
TRBV4-2	TRBJ2-3	-	TRBD1	CASSQETGGSSTDTQYF	TGTGCCAGCAGCCAAGAGACAGGGGGGTCTAGCACAGATACGCAGTATTTT
TRBV28	TRBJ1-1	once	TRBD1	CASSVQGVVNTEAFF	TGTGCCAGCAGCGTACAGGGGGTTGTGAACACTGAAGCTTTCTTT
TRBV7-3	TRBJ2-3	few	TRBD2	CATARSAGVEADTQYF	TGTGCCACCGCCCGGAGCGCGGGAGTAGAAGCAGATACGCAGTATTTT
TRBV5-1	TRBJ2-7	-	TRBD1	CASSLRTGGDSYEQYF	TGCGCCAGCAGCTTGCGGACAGGGGGTGACTCCTACGAGCAGTACTTC
TRBV5-1	TRBJ1-6	-	-	CASRDLQGNSPLHF	TGCGCCAGCAGGGATCTCCAGGGAAATTCACCCCTCCACTTT
TRBV4-1	TRBJ1-5	-	-	CASSHDERSHQPQHF	TGCGCCAGCAGCCATGATGAGCGGTCACATCAGCCCCAGCATTTT
TRBV9	TRBJ2-3	-	-	CASSGASTSTDTQYF	TGTGCCAGCAGCGGAGCTTCTACCTCCACAGATACGCAGTATTTT
TRBV4-1	TRBJ1-1	once	-	CASSQGRGGRENTEAFF	TGCGCCAGCAGCCAAGGGCGCGGCGGCAGGGAGAACACTGAAGCTTTCTTT
TRBV12-3/TRBV12-4	TRBJ2-5	-	-	CASSFSRETQYF	TGTGCCAGCAGTTTTTCTAGGGAGACCCAGTACTTC
TRBV28	TRBJ2-5	-	-	CASSLGAFETQYF	TGTGCCAGCAGTTTGGGGGCATTCGAGACCCAGTACTTC
TRBV10-3	TRBJ2-1	once	TRBD2	CAISPGGEFYNEQFF	TGTGCCATCAGTCCCGGGGGGGAGTTCTACAATGAGCAGTTCTTC
TRBV11-2	TRBJ2-5	-	-	CASSLSGGAETQYF	TGTGCCAGCAGCTTATCCGGGGGAGCTGAGACCCAGTACTTC
TRBV28	TRBJ1-2	few	-	CASSPAGTNYGYTF	TGTGCCAGCAGTCCGGCGGGCACTAACTATGGCTACACCTTC
TRBV9	TRBJ2-2	-	TRBD2	CASSVGASGSTGELFF	TGTGCCAGCAGCGTAGGGGCTAGCGGGAGCACCGGGGAGCTGTTTTTT
TRBV6-1	TRBJ1-2	few	-	CASSDDPWGLYGYTF	TGTGCCAGCAGTGACGACCCATGGGGACTCTATGGCTACACCTTC
TRBV10-2	TRBJ2-7	-	TRBD1	CASSADREYYEQYF	TGCGCCAGCAGTGCGGACAGGGAATACTACGAGCAGTACTTC
TRBV12-5	TRBJ2-3	-	-	CASAAGVVGGAAGDTQYF	TGTGCTAGTGCCGCAGGGGTAGTTGGGGGAGCGGCTGGAGATACGCAGTATTTT
TRBV14	TRBJ2-2	-	-	CASSQDRSGELFF	TGTGCCAGCAGCCAAGACCGGTCCGGGGAGCTGTTTTTT
TRBV6-5	TRBJ1-1	-	-	CASMGTGTEAFF	TGTGCCAGCATGGGAACGGGGACTGAAGCTTTCTTT
TRBV4-3	TRBJ2-7	-	TRBD2	CASSQDSGTSGIAYEQYF	TGCGCCAGCAGCCAAGATTCCGGGACTAGCGGGATCGCCTACGAGCAGTACTTC
TRBV28	TRBJ1-5	-	-	CASSLDGSGGQPQHF	TGTGCCAGCAGTCTGGACGGCAGCGGGGGTCAGCCCCAGCATTTT
TRBV6-5	TRBJ2-2	few	-	CASRLEGFNTGELFF	TGTGCCAGCCGTCTCGAGGGCTTTAACACCGGGGAGCTGTTTTTT
TRBV6-5	TRBJ1-1	-	TRBD1	CASTSRGRDTEAFF	TGTGCCAGCACCAGCAGGGGGCGCGACACTGAAGCTTTCTTT